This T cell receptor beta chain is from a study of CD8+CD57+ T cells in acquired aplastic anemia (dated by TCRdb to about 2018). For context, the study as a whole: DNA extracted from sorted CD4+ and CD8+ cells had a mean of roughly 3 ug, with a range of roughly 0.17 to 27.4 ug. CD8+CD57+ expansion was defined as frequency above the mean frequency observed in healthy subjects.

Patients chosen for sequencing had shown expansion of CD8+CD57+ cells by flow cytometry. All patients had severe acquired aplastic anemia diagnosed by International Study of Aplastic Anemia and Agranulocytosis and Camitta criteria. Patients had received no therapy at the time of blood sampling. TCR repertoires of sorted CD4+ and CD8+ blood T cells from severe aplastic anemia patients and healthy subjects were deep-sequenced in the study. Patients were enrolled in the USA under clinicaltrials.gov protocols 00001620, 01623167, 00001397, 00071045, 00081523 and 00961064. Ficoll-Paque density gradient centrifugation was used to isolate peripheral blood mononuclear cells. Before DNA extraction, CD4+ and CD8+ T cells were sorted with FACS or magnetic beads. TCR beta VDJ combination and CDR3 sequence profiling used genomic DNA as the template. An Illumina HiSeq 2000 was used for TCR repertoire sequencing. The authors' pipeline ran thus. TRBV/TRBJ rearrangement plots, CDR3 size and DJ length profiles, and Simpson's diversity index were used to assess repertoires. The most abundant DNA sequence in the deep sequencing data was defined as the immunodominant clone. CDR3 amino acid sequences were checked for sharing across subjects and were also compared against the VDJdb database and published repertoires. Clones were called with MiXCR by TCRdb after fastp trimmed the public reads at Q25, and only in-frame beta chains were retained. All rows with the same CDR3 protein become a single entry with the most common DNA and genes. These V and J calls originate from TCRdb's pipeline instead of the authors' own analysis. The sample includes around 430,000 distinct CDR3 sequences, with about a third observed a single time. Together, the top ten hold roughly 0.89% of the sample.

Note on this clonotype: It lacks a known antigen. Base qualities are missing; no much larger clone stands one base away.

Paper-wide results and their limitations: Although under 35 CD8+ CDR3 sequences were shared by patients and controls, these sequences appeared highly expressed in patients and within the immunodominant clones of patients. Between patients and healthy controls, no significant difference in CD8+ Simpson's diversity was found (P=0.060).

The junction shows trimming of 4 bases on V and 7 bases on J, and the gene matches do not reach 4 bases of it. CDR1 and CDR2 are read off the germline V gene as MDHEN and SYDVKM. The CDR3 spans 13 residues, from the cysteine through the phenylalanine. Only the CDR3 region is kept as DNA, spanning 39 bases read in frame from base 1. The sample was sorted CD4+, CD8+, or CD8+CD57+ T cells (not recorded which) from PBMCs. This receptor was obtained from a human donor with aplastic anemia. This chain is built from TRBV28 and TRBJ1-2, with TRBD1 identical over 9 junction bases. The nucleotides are TGTGCCAGCAGTTACAGACAGGGGGGTGGCTACACCTTC. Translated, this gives CASSYRQGGGYTF.